Sequencing of this T cell receptor (beta chain) was carried out in a study of identifying expanded T cells in peripheral blood. Study-wide findings and caveats: Over about two and four weeks, about 17 and 20 clones changed, versus roughly 1.1 between replicates.

V was trimmed by 0 bases and J by 1 base, leaving 9 bases between them. Germline values: CDR1 LGHNT, CDR2 FRNRAP. This CDR3 has 15 amino acids. Worth noting for this clone: Its antigen remains unidentified.

Only in-frame clones appear in the TCRdb table, and some are missing; sequencing was by immunoSEQ multiplex PCR. Of some 120,000 clones listed, more than 80% are singletons. The rearrangement joins TRBV12-5 to TRBJ1-1; D possibly corresponds to TRBD1 (5 bases). The receptor was isolated from a person aged 18 to 70 in good health. Source material: blood. The CDR3 DNA is TGTGCTAGTGGTTTGGTCTCGCAGGGGAACACTGAAGCTTTCTTT. This gives the protein CASGLVSQGNTEAFF.